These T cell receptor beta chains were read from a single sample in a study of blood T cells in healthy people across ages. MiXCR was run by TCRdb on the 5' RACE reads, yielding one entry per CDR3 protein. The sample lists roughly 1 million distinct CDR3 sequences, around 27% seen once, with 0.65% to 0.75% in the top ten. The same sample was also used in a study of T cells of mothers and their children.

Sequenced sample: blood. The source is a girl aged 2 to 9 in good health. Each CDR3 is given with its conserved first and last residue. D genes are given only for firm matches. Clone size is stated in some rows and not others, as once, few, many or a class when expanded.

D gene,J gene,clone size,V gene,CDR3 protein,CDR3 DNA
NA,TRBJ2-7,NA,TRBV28,CASTPPPTYEQYF,TGTGCCAGCACCCCTCCCCCAACCTACGAGCAGTACTTC
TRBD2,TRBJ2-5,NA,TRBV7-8,CASSSGLAGGFF,TGTGCCAGCAGCTCGGGACTAGCGGGCGGGTTCTTC
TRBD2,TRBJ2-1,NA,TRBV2,CASSIRAGGLNEQFF,TGTGCCAGCAGTATCCGAGCGGGGGGGCTCAATGAGCAGTTCTTC
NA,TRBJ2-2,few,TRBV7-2,CASSFRRKGSVNTGELFF,TGTGCCAGCAGTTTCCGGCGGAAAGGGAGCGTAAACACCGGGGAGCTGTTTTTT
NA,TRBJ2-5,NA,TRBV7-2,CASSLEWQETQYF,TGTGCCAGCAGCTTAGAATGGCAGGAGACCCAGTACTTC
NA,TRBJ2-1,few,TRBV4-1,CASSQPGAEQFF,TGCGCCAGCAGCCAACCGGGCGCTGAGCAGTTCTTC
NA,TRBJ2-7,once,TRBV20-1,CSARDTYTYEQYF,TGCAGTGCTAGAGACACGTACACCTACGAGCAGTACTTC
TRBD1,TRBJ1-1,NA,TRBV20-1,CSASRGDRNTEAFF,TGCAGTGCTAGTCGAGGGGACAGGAACACTGAAGCTTTCTTT
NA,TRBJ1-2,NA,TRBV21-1,CASSKVATEVYYGYTF,TGTGCCAGCAGCAAAGTGGCCACAGAGGTATACTATGGCTACACCTTC
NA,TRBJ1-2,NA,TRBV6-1,CASSERGYWTANYGYTF,TGTGCCAGCAGTGAACGGGGGTACTGGACTGCTAACTATGGCTACACCTTC
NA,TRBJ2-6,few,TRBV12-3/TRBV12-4,CASRWGANVLTF,TGTGCCAGCAGGTGGGGGGCCAACGTCCTGACTTTC
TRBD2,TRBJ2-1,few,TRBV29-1,CSVQGLAGAYEQFF,TGCAGCGTCCAAGGACTAGCGGGAGCATATGAGCAGTTCTTC
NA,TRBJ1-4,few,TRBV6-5,CASSYSTLNEKLFF,TGTGCCAGCAGTTACTCGACCCTTAATGAAAAACTGTTTTTT
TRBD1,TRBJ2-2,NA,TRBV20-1,CSARPQGADTGELFF,TGCAGTGCTAGGCCCCAGGGGGCGGACACCGGGGAGCTGTTTTTT
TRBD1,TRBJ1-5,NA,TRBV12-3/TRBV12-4,CASSQGRDSRRNQPQHF,TGTGCCAGCAGTCAAGGACGGGACAGTCGTCGCAATCAGCCCCAGCATTTT
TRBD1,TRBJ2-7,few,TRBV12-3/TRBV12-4,CASRSDRGEQYF,TGTGCCAGCAGGTCAGACAGGGGCGAGCAGTACTTC
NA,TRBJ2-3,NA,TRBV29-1,CSVQRGGLEDTRYF,TGCAGCGTTCAACGAGGGGGGCTGGAAGATACGCGGTATTTT
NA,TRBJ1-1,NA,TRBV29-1,CSVETAEPGEAFF,TGCAGCGTTGAAACGGCGGAACCCGGGGAAGCTTTCTTT
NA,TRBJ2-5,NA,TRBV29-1,CSVEQEIQETQYF,TGCAGCGTTGAACAGGAAATACAAGAGACCCAGTACTTC
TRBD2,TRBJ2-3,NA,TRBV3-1,CASSQRRESEADTQYF,TGTGCCAGCAGCCAGAGGCGGGAGAGTGAGGCAGATACGCAGTATTTT
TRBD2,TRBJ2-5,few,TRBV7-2,CASSLGTSGSWGETQYF,TGTGCCAGCAGCCTAGGGACTAGCGGGAGCTGGGGAGAGACCCAGTACTTC
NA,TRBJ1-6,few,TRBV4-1,CASSSYTENSPLHF,TGCGCCAGCAGCTCCTACACCGAGAATTCACCCCTCCACTTT
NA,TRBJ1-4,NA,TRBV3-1,CASSRGDVNEKLFF,TGTGCCAGCAGCCGAGGAGATGTTAATGAAAAACTGTTTTTT
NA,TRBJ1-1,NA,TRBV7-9,CARGDTLNTEAFF,TGTGCCAGGGGGGACACTCTGAACACTGAAGCTTTCTTT
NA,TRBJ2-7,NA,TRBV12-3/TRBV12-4,CASSFEGVYEQYF,TGTGCCAGCAGTTTTGAGGGGGTGTACGAGCAATACTTC
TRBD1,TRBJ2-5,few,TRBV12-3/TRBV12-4,CASGDRTKKTQYF,TGTGCCAGTGGGGACAGAACAAAAAAGACCCAGTACTTC
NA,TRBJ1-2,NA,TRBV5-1,CASSFSDGPRETPRGYTF,TGCGCCAGCAGCTTTTCGGACGGACCCCGAGAGACACCACGGGGCTACACCTTC
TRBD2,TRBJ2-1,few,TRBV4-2,CASSEREKVSGEQFF,TGTGCCAGCAGCGAGCGGGAGAAGGTTTCCGGTGAGCAGTTCTTC
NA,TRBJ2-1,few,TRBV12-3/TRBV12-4,CASSLSANEQFF,TGTGCCAGCAGTTTGAGCGCCAATGAGCAGTTCTTC
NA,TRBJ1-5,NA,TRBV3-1,CASSQQANQPQHF,TGTGCCAGCAGCCAACAGGCAAATCAGCCCCAGCATTTT
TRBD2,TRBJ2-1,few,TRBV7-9,CASIVGGGYNEQFF,TGTGCCAGCATCGTCGGGGGGGGCTACAATGAGCAGTTCTTC
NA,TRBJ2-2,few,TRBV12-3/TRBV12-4,CASSGPTGGVTGELFF,TGTGCCAGCAGCGGCCCTACAGGAGGTGTAACCGGGGAGCTGTTTTTT
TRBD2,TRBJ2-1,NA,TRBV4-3,CASSGSGGPIEQFF,TGCGCCAGCAGCGGATCGGGGGGGCCAATTGAGCAGTTCTTC